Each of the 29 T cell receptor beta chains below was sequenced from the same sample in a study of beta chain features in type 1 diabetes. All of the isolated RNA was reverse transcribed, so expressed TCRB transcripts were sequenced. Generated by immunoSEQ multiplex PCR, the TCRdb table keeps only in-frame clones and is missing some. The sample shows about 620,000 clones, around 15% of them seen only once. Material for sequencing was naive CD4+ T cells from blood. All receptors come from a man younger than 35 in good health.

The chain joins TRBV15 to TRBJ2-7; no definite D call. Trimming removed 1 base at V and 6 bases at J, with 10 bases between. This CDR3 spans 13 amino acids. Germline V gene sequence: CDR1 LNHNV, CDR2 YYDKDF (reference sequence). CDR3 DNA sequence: TGTGCCACCAGCAGAGTTTTTTCGGGCGAGCAGTACTTC. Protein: CATSRVFSGEQYF.

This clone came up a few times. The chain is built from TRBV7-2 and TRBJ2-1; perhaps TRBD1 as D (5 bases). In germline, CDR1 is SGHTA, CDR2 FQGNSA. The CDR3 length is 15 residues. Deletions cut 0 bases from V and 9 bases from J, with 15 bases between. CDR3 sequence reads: CASSLAQGGIGEQFF. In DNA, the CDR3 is TGTGCCAGCAGCTTAGCCCAGGGCGGCATCGGTGAGCAGTTCTTC.

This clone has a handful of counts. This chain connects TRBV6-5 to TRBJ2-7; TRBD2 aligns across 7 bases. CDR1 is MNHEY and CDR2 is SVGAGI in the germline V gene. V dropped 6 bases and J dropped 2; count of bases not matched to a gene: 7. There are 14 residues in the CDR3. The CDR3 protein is CASRPPGLTYEQYF. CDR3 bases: TGTGCCAGCAGACCCCCGGGACTAACCTACGAGCAGTACTTC.

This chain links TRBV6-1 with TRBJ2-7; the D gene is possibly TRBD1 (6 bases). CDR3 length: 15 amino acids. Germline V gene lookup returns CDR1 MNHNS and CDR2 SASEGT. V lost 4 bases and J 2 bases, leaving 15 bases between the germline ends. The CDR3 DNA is TGTGCCAGCAGTGGTAGACAGGTAAATACCTACGAGCAGTACTTC. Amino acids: CASSGRQVNTYEQYF.

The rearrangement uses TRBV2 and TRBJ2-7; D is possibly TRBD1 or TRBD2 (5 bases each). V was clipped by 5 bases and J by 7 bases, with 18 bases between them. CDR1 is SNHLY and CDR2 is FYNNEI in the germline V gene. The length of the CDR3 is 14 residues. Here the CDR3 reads CASSIWAGRREQYF. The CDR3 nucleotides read TGTGCCAGCAGTATCTGGGCAGGGAGAAGGGAGCAGTACTTC.

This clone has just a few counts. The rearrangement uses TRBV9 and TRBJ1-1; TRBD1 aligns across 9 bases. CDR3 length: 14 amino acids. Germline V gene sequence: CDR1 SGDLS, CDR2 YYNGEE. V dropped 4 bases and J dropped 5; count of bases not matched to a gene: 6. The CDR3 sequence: CASSPGTGTTEAFF. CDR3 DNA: TGTGCCAGCAGCCCCGGGACAGGGACTACTGAAGCTTTCTTT.

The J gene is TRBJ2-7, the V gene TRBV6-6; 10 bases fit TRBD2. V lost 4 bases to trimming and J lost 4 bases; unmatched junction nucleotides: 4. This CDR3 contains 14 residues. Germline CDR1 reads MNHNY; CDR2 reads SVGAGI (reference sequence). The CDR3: CASSSTSGLYEQYF. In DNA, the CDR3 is TGTGCCAGCAGTTCGACTAGCGGGCTATACGAGCAGTACTTC.

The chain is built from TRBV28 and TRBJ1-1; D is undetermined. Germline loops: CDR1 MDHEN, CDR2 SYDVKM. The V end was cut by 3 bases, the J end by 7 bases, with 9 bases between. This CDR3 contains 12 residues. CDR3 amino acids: CASSFGGREAFF. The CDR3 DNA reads TGTGCCAGCAGTTTCGGAGGGCGTGAAGCTTTCTTT.

The CDR3, as DNA: TGTGCCAGCAGTGAAAGGCTAGCGGGACTCGGGTTCAATGAGCAGTTCTTC. Translation gives CASSERLAGLGFNEQFF. The V and J genes are TRBV6-4 and TRBJ2-1; 9 bases map to TRBD2. From germline, CDR1 is MRHNA and CDR2 SNTAGT. The CDR3 is 17 residues long. V dropped 3 bases and J dropped 6; count of bases not matched to a gene: 12.

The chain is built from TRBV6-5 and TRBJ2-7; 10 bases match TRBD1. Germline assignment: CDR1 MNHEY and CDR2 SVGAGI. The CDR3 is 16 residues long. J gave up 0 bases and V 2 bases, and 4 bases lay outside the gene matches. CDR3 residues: CASSYRDRGVSYEQYF. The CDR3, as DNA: TGTGCCAGCAGTTACAGGGACAGGGGTGTCTCCTACGAGCAGTACTTC.

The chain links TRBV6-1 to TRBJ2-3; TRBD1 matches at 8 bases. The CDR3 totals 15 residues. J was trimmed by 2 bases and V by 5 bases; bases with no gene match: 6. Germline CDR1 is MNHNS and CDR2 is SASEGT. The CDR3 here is CASSLGQGNTDTQYF. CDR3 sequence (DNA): TGTGCCAGCAGTCTTGGACAGGGTAACACAGATACGCAGTATTTT.

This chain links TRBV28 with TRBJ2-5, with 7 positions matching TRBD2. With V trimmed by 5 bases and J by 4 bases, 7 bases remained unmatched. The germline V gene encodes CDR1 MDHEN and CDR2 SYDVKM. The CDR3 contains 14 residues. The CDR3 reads CASSSDGEGETQYF. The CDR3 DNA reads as TGTGCCAGCAGTAGCGACGGGGAGGGAGAGACCCAGTACTTC.

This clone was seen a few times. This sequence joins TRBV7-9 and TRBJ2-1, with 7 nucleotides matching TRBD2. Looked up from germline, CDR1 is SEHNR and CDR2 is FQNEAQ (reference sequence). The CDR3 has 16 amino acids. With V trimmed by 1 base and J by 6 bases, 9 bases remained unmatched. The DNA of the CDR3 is TGTGCCAGCAGCTTAGACGCCGGGGGGAGACTCAATGAGCAGTTCTTC. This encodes CASSLDAGGRLNEQFF. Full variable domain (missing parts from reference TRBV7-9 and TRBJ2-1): DTGVSQNPRHKITKRGQNVTFRCDPISEHNRLYWYRQTLGQGPEFLTYFQNEAQLEKSRLLSDRFSAERPKGSFSTLEIQRTEQGDSAMYLCASSLDAGGRLNEQFFGPGTRLTVL.

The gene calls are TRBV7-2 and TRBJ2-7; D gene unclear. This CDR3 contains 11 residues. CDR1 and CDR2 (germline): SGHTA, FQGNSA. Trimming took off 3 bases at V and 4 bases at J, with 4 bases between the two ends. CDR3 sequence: CASSFEYEQYF. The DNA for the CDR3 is TGTGCCAGCAGCTTTGAGTACGAGCAGTACTTC.

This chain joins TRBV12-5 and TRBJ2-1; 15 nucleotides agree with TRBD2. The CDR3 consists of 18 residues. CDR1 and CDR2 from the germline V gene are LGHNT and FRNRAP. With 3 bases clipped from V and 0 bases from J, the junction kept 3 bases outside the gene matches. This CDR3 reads CASGLMGLAGGSYNEQFF. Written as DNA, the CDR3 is TGTGCTAGTGGTTTAATGGGACTAGCGGGGGGCTCCTACAATGAGCAGTTCTTC.

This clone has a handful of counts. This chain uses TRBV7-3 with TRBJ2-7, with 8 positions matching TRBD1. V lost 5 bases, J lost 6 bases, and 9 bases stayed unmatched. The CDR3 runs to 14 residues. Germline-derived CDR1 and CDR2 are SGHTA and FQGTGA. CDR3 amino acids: CASSARQGPGEQYF. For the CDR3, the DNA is TGTGCCAGCAGCGCGCGACAGGGGCCAGGCGAGCAGTACTTC.

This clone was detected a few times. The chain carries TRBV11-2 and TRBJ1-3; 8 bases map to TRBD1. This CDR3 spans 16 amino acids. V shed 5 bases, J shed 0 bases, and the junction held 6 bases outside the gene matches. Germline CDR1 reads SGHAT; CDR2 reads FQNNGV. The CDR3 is CASSGRTGRSGNTIYF. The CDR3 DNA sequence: TGTGCCAGCAGCGGCAGGACAGGGCGCTCTGGAAACACCATATATTTT.

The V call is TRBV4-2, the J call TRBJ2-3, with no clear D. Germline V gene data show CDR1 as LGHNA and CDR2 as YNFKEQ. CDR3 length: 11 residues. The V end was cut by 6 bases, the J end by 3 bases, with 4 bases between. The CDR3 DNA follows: TGTGCCAGCAGATCGACAGATACGCAGTATTTT. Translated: CASRSTDTQYF.

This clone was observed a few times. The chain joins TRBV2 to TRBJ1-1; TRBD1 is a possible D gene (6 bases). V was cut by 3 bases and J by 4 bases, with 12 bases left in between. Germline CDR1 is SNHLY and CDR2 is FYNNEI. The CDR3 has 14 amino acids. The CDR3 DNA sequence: TGTGCCAGCAGTGAGTGGGGGCAGGGCACTGAAGCTTTCTTT. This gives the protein CASSEWGQGTEAFF.

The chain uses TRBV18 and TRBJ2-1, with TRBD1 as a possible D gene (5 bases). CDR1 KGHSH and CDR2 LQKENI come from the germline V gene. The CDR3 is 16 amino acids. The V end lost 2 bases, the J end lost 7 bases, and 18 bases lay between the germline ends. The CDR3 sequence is CASSPGAGAWRNEQFF. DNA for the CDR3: TGTGCCAGCTCACCAGGGGCAGGAGCTTGGCGGAATGAGCAGTTCTTC. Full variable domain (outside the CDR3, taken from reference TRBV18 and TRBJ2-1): NAGVMQNPRHLVRRRGQEARLRCSPMKGHSHVYWYRQLPEEGLKFMVYLQKENIIDESGMPKERFSAEFPKEGPSILRIQQVVRGDSAAYFCASSPGAGAWRNEQFFGPGTRLTVL.

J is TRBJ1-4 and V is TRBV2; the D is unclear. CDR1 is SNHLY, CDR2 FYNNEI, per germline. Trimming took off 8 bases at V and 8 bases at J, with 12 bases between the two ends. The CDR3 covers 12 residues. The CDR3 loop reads CASRRKGEKLFF. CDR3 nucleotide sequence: TGTGCCAGCCGTAGAAAAGGGGAAAAACTGTTTTTT.

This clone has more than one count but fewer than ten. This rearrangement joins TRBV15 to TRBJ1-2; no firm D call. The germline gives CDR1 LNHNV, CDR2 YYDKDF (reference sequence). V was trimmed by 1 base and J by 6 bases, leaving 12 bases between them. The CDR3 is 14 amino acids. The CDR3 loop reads CATSRVDSPDGYTF. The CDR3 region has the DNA TGTGCCACCAGCAGAGTGGATTCGCCTGATGGCTACACCTTC.

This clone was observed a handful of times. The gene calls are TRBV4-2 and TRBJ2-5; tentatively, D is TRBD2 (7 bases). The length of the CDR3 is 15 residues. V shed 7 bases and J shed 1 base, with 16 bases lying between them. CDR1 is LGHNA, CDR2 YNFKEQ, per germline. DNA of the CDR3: TGTGCCAGCACTAAAGGGGGAGGGAGCCAAGAGACCCAGTACTTC. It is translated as CASTKGGGSQETQYF.

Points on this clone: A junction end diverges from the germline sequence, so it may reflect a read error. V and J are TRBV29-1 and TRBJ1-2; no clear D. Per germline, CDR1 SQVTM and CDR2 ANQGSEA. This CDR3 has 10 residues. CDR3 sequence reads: CSVFEGSLSF. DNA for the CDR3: TGCAGCGTTTTTGAGGGCTCCCTGAGCTTC.

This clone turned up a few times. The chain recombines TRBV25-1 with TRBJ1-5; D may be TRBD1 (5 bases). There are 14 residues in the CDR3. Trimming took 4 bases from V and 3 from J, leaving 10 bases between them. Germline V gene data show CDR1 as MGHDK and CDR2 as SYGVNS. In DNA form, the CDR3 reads TGTGCCAGCAGTGCATGGGACGACAATCAGCCCCAGCATTTT. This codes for CASSAWDDNQPQHF.

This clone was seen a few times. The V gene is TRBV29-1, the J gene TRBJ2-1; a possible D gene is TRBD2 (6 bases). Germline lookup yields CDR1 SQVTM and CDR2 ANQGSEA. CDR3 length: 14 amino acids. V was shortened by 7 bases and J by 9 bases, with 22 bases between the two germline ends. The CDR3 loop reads CSAPWGGNHVEQFF. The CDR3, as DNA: TGCAGCGCGCCCTGGGGCGGGAATCATGTTGAGCAGTTCTTC.

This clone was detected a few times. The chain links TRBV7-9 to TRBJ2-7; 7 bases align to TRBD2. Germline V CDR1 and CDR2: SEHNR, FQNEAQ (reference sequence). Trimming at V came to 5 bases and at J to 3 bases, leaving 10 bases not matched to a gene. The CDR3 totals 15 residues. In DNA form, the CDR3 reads TGTGCCAGCAGCCGCAACCCAGCGGGGAGCTACGAGCAGTACTTC. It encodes CASSRNPAGSYEQYF.

The CDR3 coding sequence is TGTGCCAGCAGTGGCGGCGTGGCAGTCTCAAACAATGAGCAGTTCTTC. Protein product: CASSGGVAVSNNEQFF. This sequence joins TRBV2 and TRBJ2-1; D call uncertain. The ends were cut back, 4 bases at V and 5 bases at J, with 18 bases in the middle. This CDR3 comprises 16 residues. From germline, CDR1 is SNHLY and CDR2 FYNNEI. Full variable domain (outside the CDR3, taken from reference TRBV2 and TRBJ2-1): EPEVTQTPSHQVTQMGQEVILRCVPISNHLYFYWYRQILGQKVEFLVSFYNNEISEKSEIFDDQFSVERPDGSNFTLKIRSTKLEDSAMYFCASSGGVAVSNNEQFFGPGTRLTVL.

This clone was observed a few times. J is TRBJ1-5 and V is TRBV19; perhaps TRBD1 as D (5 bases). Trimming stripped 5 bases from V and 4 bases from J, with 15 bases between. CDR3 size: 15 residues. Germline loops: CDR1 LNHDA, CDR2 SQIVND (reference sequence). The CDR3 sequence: CASSVTGTANQPQHF. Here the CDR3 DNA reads TGTGCCAGTAGTGTCACCGGGACCGCGAATCAGCCCCAGCATTTT.